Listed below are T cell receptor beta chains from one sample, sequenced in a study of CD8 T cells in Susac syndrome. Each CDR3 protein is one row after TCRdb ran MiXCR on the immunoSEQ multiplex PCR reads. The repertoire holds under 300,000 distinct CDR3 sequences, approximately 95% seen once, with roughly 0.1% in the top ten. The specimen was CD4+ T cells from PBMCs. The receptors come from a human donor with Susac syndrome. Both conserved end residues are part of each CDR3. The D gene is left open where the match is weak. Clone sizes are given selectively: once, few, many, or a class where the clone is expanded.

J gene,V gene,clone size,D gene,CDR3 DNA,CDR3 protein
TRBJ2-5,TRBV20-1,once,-,TGCAGTGCGCACCGAGGGGCGCGAGCTCGAGAGACCCAGTACTTC,CSAHRGARARETQYF
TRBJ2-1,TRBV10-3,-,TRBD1,TGTGCCATCAGCTGGGACAGCAATGAGCAGTTCTTC,CAISWDSNEQFF
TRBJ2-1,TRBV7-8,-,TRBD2,TGTGCCAGCAGGATGTATAGCGGGAGGGTAAACAATGAGCAGTTCTTC,CASRMYSGRVNNEQFF
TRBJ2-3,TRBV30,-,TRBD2,TGTGCCTGGGCACGGGAGGGCTTCCCCACAGATACGCAGTATTTT,CAWAREGFPTDTQYF
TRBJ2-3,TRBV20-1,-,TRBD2,TGCAGTGCGTTTAGACTAGCGGGAGAAGATACGCAGTATTTT,CSAFRLAGEDTQYF
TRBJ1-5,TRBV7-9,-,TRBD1,TGTGCCAGCAGCCCAGGGACAGGGACTGTGAGGGGGAATCAGCCCCAGCATTTT,CASSPGTGTVRGNQPQHF
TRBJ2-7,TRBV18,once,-,TGTGCCAGCTCACCACCAAACAGCCCCTACGAGCAGTACTTC,CASSPPNSPYEQYF
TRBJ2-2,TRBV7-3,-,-,TGTGCCAGCAGCTCCGGTGCCAAGCTCCACACCGGGGAGCTGTTTTTT,CASSSGAKLHTGELFF
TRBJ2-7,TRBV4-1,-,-,TGCGCCAGCAGTCAACGGGACTCCTACGAGCAGTACTTC,CASSQRDSYEQYF
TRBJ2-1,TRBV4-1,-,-,TGCGCCAGCAGCCAACCCGGCGGGTACTCCTACAATGAGCAGTTCTTC,CASSQPGGYSYNEQFF
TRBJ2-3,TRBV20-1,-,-,TGCAGTGCTAAACCTATAGTTAGCACAGATACGCAGTATTTT,CSAKPIVSTDTQYF
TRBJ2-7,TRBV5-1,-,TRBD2,TGCGCCAGCAGTCGGGGCGGGGGGCGAGTCGACGAGCAGTACTTC,CASSRGGGRVDEQYF
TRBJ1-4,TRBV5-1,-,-,TGCGCCAGCAGCCACCTGGGGCCATTGGATGAAAAACTGTTTTTT,CASSHLGPLDEKLFF
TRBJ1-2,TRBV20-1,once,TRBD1,TGCAGTGCTCGGTGGACAGGGGGAGGTGGCTACACCTTC,CSARWTGGGGYTF
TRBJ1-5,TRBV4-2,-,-,TGTGCCAGCAGCCAAGTGGACGGCAACAATCAGCCCCAGCATTTT,CASSQVDGNNQPQHF
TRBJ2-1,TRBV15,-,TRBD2,TGTGCCACCAGCAGAGGTTGGTTAGGACTAGATAACAATGAGCAGTTCTTC,CATSRGWLGLDNNEQFF
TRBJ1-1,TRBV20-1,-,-,TGCAGTGCTAGAGATCCGGGGTACAGTGAAGCTTTCTTT,CSARDPGYSEAFF
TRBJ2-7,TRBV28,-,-,TGTGCCAGCAGTTTCGCGACCTACGAGCAGTACTTC,CASSFATYEQYF
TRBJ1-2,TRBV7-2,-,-,TGTGCCAGCAGCTTAGGGTTTTCGGGCTACACCTTC,CASSLGFSGYTF
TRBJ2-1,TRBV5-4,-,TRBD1,TGTGCGACCGGACAGGGCCCTACCTACAATGAGCAGTTCTTC,CATGQGPTYNEQFF